This T cell receptor beta chain was profiled in a study of shared clonotypes between healthy human individuals (dated by TCRdb to about 2020). At the level of the whole study: The cohort comprised a couple of women and a few men aged 18 to 49 years. Leukapheresis yielded between about 0.9 and 10 billion PBMCs per donor. Libraries were prepared and TCR repertoires were sequenced by different laboratories using diverse techniques, in order to increase sequencing depth and limit assay-specific biases. To estimate repertoire size and how much clonotypes are shared between individuals, the study performed deep sequencing of blood TCR repertoires from a few healthy adults.

General study outcomes and caveats: The small number of donors limited the genetic and exposure-history diversity represented. Pairwise subsampling led to the expectation that sequencing depth would affect the degree of clonotype sharing among donors. Sampling was limited to blood, and TCR repertoires in tissue likely differ from TCR repertoires in blood.

Sequences GTSNPN (CDR1) and SVGIG (CDR2) are obtained from the germline V gene (reference sequence). The V end gives up 4 bases and the J end 8 bases, leaving 14 bases in the junction not matched to a gene. From its cysteine to its phenylalanine, the CDR3 spans 16 amino acids. Only CDR3 DNA remains: 48 bases, in frame from the first base. The donors were healthy, HIV-negative adults with no recently reported acute infections or vaccinations. All donors were Caucasian adults living in Nashville, Tennessee, USA. For unsorted samples, tens of millions of PBMCs were counted, and genomic DNA was extracted using the QIAamp DNA Blood Mini kit. After blood collection by leukapheresis, PBMCs were isolated using Ficoll-Histopaque density gradient centrifugation and then cryopreserved in the vapor phase of liquid nitrogen. Using the deep immunoSEQ assay, TCR CDR3 regions were amplified from genomic DNA by multiplex PCR. Genomic DNA extracted from each cell subset was distributed evenly over all wells of several immunoSEQ 96-well plates, and each plate served as one replicate. For unsorted PBMC, each replicate PCR was loaded with 300 ng genomic DNA, equivalent to 30,000 or so T cell genomes. Genomic DNA from unsorted PBMC was sequenced over ten immunoSEQ deep assay plates. The purified libraries were quantified using a Qubit 3.0 fluorometer, sized with a Bioanalyzer 2100, and then quantified again using the KAPA Library Quantification kit. A separate single-read 150-cycle Illumina NextSeq 550 flow cell was used to sequence each immunoSEQ 96-well plate. The authors processed their data as follows. Because the immunoSEQ output held only junctional sequences and lacked quality scores, the filtering could not match the filtering applied to full-length reads. Sequences were annotated with PyIR, a Python wrapper for IgBLAST v1.9, using IMGT germline references to assign V/J genes and CDR3. Reads were removed for weak V/J assignments (E-value above 1e-6), missing CDR3, stop codons, out-of-frame junctions, or ambiguous translated residues. V3J clonotypes were defined by identical inferred V gene, J gene, and CDR3 amino acid sequence. The percentage overlap between two repertoires was calculated by dividing the number of shared unique clonotypes by the size of the smaller repertoire. Repertoire richness was assessed with RTK rarefaction, the Chao1 estimator, and Recon v2.1 estimates of unobserved clonotypes. The immuneACCESS repertoire file appears here via TCRdb, limited to in-frame rearrangements. These files lack a portion of the clones; in checked studies, under half of the deficit traces to unresolved V genes, and the cause of the others is not known. Clone size and the V and J calls come from that table; the DNA yielded D and trimming. This sample lists 400,000 to 500,000 clones; 70% to 80% were detected once. The leading ten clones occupy 13% of the sample.

On this clone: It has no known antigen specificity. No base quality values were provided; no much bigger clone lies one nucleotide off.

Rearrangement joined TRBV30 to TRBJ2-1; TRBD2 fits 10 bases in the junction. The sequenced sample consisted of PBMCs. The sequence was obtained from a woman between 40 and 50 years old in good health. Some clones in this sample may be carry-over from other donors' samples. The encoded CDR3 is CAWTPSGRWGGDEQFF. The base sequence is TGTGCCTGGACCCCTAGCGGGAGATGGGGGGGCGATGAGCAGTTCTTC.